The 9 T cell receptor beta chains given below trace back to one sample, sequenced in a study of cytomegalovirus exposure and HLA in healthy donors. Vbeta (60) and Jbeta (13) primers were used in the PCR. Generated by immunoSEQ multiplex PCR, the TCRdb table keeps only in-frame clones and is missing some. The table records about 160,000 clones, 81% of them present only once. The sample taken for sequencing was PBMCs. The receptors stem from a man aged 50 to 60 in good health and CMV-seropositive.

The chain employs TRBV9 and TRBJ1-5; D not certain. In germline, CDR1 is SGDLS, CDR2 YYNGEE. V was cut by 0 bases and J by 4 bases, with 8 bases left in between. The CDR3 consists of 14 residues. This CDR3 is CASSVAQANQPQHF. DNA for the CDR3: TGTGCCAGCAGCGTAGCGCAGGCAAATCAGCCCCAGCATTTT.

The V gene is TRBV15, the J gene TRBJ2-2; the match to TRBD2 covers 8 bases. The CDR3 runs to 15 residues. Germline CDR1 reads LNHNV; CDR2 reads YYDKDF (reference sequence). V shed 3 bases, J shed 8 bases, and the junction held 8 bases outside the gene matches. The CDR3 protein is CATSSGLAGSGELFF. The CDR3 DNA sequence: TGTGCCACCAGCAGTGGACTAGCTGGATCTGGGGAGCTGTTTTTT.

The V and J genes are TRBV18 and TRBJ2-3, with 7 bases fitting TRBD1. The CDR3 totals 13 residues. V was pared by 9 bases and J by 3 bases, with 6 bases of the junction left unmatched. CDR1 KGHSH and CDR2 LQKENI come from the germline V gene. The CDR3 DNA reads as TGTGCCAGTGGACAGGATAATACAGATACGCAGTATTTT. This translates into CASGQDNTDTQYF.

Only a few counts were recorded for this clone. The genes are TRBV5-4 and TRBJ1-2; D may be TRBD1 (5 bases). CDR3 size: 16 residues. Germline CDR1 is SGHNT and CDR2 is YYREEE (reference sequence). The V gene lost 1 base and the J gene lost 0 bases, with 13 bases spanning the gap. The CDR3 DNA reads as TGTGCCAGCAGCTTGTCCTCCCTGACAGCTAACTATGGCTACACCTTC. This gives the protein CASSLSSLTANYGYTF.

This chain joins TRBV19 and TRBJ2-5; weak D call: TRBD2 (6 bases). CDR3 length equals 17 residues. Germline assignment: CDR1 LNHDA and CDR2 SQIVND (reference sequence). V was cut by 5 bases and J by 5 bases, with 24 bases left in between. CDR3 sequence: CASSVSRSRPGGETQYF. DNA of the CDR3: TGTGCCAGTAGTGTCTCCCGGTCTCGCCCCGGAGGGGAGACCCAGTACTTC.

This clone was seen more than once but under ten times. CDR3 residues: CAISEFRGGTEAFF. Here the CDR3 DNA reads TGTGCCATCAGTGAGTTCCGGGGGGGGACTGAAGCTTTCTTT. V is TRBV10-3 and J is TRBJ1-1, with TRBD1 as a possible D gene (5 bases). CDR1 ENHRY and CDR2 SYGVKD come from the germline V gene. The V gene lost 1 base and the J gene lost 5 bases, with 11 bases spanning the gap. The CDR3 runs to 14 residues.

CDR3 sequence: CASSTRLASYNEQFF. The DNA for the CDR3 is TGTGCCAGTAGTACAAGACTAGCGAGCTACAATGAGCAGTTCTTC. The V and J genes are TRBV19 and TRBJ2-1; 8 bases align to TRBD2. The V gene end was trimmed by 4 bases and the J gene end by 3 bases; junction bases not matched to a gene: 5. CDR3 length: 15 amino acids. Germline CDR1 reads LNHDA; CDR2 reads SQIVND (reference sequence).

The rearrangement links TRBV10-3 to TRBJ2-2; 9 bases fit TRBD1. The V and J ends lost 0 bases and 3 bases, in that order; junction bases with no gene match: 5. The CDR3 extends over 17 amino acids. Germline loops: CDR1 ENHRY, CDR2 SYGVKD. CDR3 in amino acids: CAISESGTGRHTGELFF. As DNA, the CDR3 is TGTGCCATCAGTGAGTCGGGGACAGGGCGACACACCGGGGAGCTGTTTTTT.

The chain couples TRBV9 to TRBJ2-2; D perhaps matches TRBD1 (7 bases). Germline CDR1 reads SGDLS; CDR2 reads YYNGEE. Deletions cut 4 bases from V and 2 bases from J, with 18 bases between. This CDR3 has 17 residues. The CDR3 bases are TGTGCCAGCAGCCCCGTTGGCAGGGGGGACAACACCGGGGAGCTGTTTTTT. Its translation: CASSPVGRGDNTGELFF.